The rows below give T cell receptor beta chains drawn from one sample of a study of human T cells and chemical hapten exposure. TCRdb re-called the RACE reads through MiXCR, storing one row per CDR3 protein. The sample yields about 53,000 distinct CDR3 sequences, around 10% seen once. The source was whole blood, collected in connection with sensitization to the hapten diphenylcyclopropenone (DPC). Receptor source: a man in his forties with alopecia areata. Some clones in this sample may be carry-over from other donors' samples. Both conserved end residues are trimmed from each CDR3.

cdr3_aa v_call
ASSPGGRSDNEQF TRBV18
ASSSSIGQDLEQY TRBV7-8
ASSYSRTGTGLTDTQY TRBV6-2/TRBV6-3
ASSLIRESPLH TRBV28
ASSLLAGTAYNEQF TRBV7-6
ASSVGQHSWGVNYGYT TRBV9
SAPARWETQY TRBV20-1
ASSSYLENTQY TRBV7-3
ASSRTSGRDNEQF TRBV12-3/TRBV12-4
ASSKTSGRNTDTQY TRBV7-2
ASSPAYSSSYNEQF TRBV14
ASSPLPSGNDHEQY TRBV28
ASRGGSEQY TRBV28
ASRDLSSANTGELF TRBV12-3/TRBV12-4
ASSSGVQETQY TRBV11-2
SAKHGQGYSPLH TRBV20-1
ASSLSLGAGSGAF TRBV12-3/TRBV12-4
ASSFSVYTEAF TRBV12-3/TRBV12-4
ASSQDQSGSETQY TRBV4-2
AISESNRGTGEQY TRBV10-3
ASSYSGNAGELF TRBV6-2/TRBV6-3
ASRHRQGQETQY TRBV21-1
ASSLLRETNYGYT TRBV28
ASSFGDEVTGYT TRBV28
ASSFDSTEAF TRBV28
ASSHTYEQY TRBV6-2/TRBV6-3
ASRPVGTGERQETQY TRBV2
ASSDQGGNSPLH TRBV18
SVPRGPGQGLETQY TRBV29-1
ASSPRTSSTDTQY TRBV18
ASSLIDRDTGELF TRBV11-2
SATRHGGGTGELF TRBV20-1
SARDDFSGANVLT TRBV20-1
ASSQDFLAGGVYEQY TRBV4-1
SAQRLAGVGEQY TRBV20-1
ASSLSRGEKLF TRBV7-3
ASSSLSGRIDEQY TRBV5-4
ASSPAQAGTAQETQY TRBV7-9
ASSEGRGTLYGYT TRBV6-1
ASSRTSGSTQY TRBV28
ASSLDQGSRGNTIY TRBV12-3/TRBV12-4
ASSYSIHSDTQY TRBV6-2/TRBV6-3
ASSQGDRGSGNTIY TRBV4-1
ASSLELPGTNSPLH TRBV5-4
ASSLWGQGASPLH TRBV27
ASSSQETNQPQH TRBV18
ASSGRTSGRIFYEQY TRBV6-2/TRBV6-3
ASSLKGNTQY TRBV11-2
ASSLGSYEQF TRBV7-9
ASSLITSGTDTQY TRBV11-2
ASSAGTSGSTNEQF TRBV11-2
ASSGFYEQY TRBV9
SAYGRFNQPQH TRBV20-1
ASSSGTTTDTQY TRBV5-5
ASSSPGGRLKVSPLH TRBV6-5